This paragraph covers one TCR beta chain sequence. The antigen is undetermined. The repertoire was sequenced with immunoSEQ multiplex PCR; TCRdb's copy has only in-frame clones and lacks some. The sample records tens of thousands of clones, about nine tenths being singletons. CDR1 and CDR2 from the germline V gene are SNHLY and FYNNEI. CDR3 length: 12 residues. The V gene lost 7 bases and the J gene lost 4 bases, with 10 bases spanning the gap. These data come from a study of OX40 agonist ivuxolimab in advanced cancers. Study details: Patients were dosed with the agonistic anti-OX40 (CD134) antibody ivuxolimab. At doses from 0.01 to 10 mg/kg, patients were given intravenous ivuxolimab every 2 weeks.

At cycle 4 day 1, cycle 7 day 1, and baseline, blood was sampled. Regarding the study as a whole: Compared with others, partial responders at 0.1-3.0 mg/kg displayed clonal expansion among the lowest.

The J gene is TRBJ2-5, the V gene TRBV2; the D gene is possibly TRBD2 (6 bases). This TCR derives from an adult with an advanced solid tumor such as melanoma, head and neck, liver or kidney cancer. The sample was CD4+ or CD8+ T cells sorted from blood, taken in a trial of the OX40 agonist ivuxolimab. As DNA, the CDR3 is TGTGCCAGCAATTCAGCGGGAGAGACCCAGTACTTC. Protein product: CASNSAGETQYF.